This T cell receptor (beta chain) is from a study of graft-versus-host responses after intestinal transplantation. Clones were read by immunoSEQ multiplex PCR, and TCRdb kept only the in-frame ones, dropping some. Of roughly 120,000 clones listed, 75% to 95% are singletons. The germline gives CDR1 LNHDA, CDR2 SQIVND (reference sequence). The V and J ends lost 7 bases and 5 bases, in that order; junction bases with no gene match: 6. The CDR3 totals 13 residues. As to this clone: Its matching antigen is unknown.

Sequencing used unstimulated CD4+ T cells sorted from spleen or lymph node cells, obtained before intestinal transplant. The sequence was obtained from a human donor who received an intestinal transplant. The rearrangement links TRBV19 to TRBJ1-1; TRBD1 matches at 8 bases. The DNA of the CDR3 is TGTGCCAGTACAATCCAGGGGGCGACTGAAGCTTTCTTT. Protein sequence: CASTIQGATEAFF.